The clone carrying this T cell receptor (beta chain) was recorded a few times. Its antigen is not identified. The record originates from a study of beta chain features in type 1 diabetes. The CDR3 consists of 14 residues. Germline loops: CDR1 MNHEY, CDR2 SVGAGI. V lost 0 bases to trimming and J lost 7 bases; unmatched junction nucleotides: 4. Study results and limitations: Shorter TCRB CDR3s, moderately but significantly so, were found in Type 1 diabetes patients in all four CD4+ subsets. Naive, central memory and Treg TCRB repertoires appeared more alike in patients than in healthy donors.

The whole isolated RNA underwent reverse transcription, so sequencing captured expressed TCRB transcripts. Only in-frame clones appear in the TCRdb table, and some are missing; sequencing was by immunoSEQ multiplex PCR. The sample shows 350,000 to 400,000 clones, about 14% of them seen only once. The chain couples TRBV6-5 to TRBJ1-1; the match to TRBD1 covers 8 bases. This clonotype was sampled from a woman aged 18-29 years in good health. The sequenced sample was naive CD4+ T cells from blood. The CDR3 coding sequence is TGTGCCAGCAGTTACTCCGGGACAGGTTTTGAAGCTTTCTTT. Its protein product is CASSYSGTGFEAFF.